What follows are 20 T cell receptor beta chains derived from one specimen sequenced in a study of identical twins. A single record per CDR3 protein comes from TCRdb applying MiXCR to the 5' RACE reads. The table has fewer than 550,000 distinct CDR3 sequences, roughly 15% seen once. These data were likewise used in another study, on yellow fever vaccine responses in identical twins.

Sequencing was performed on CD4+ T cells sorted from blood. These receptors came from a woman aged 18-29 years in good health.

This rearrangement joins TRBV2 to TRBJ1-2, with 11 bases aligning to TRBD1. Germline assignment: CDR1 SNHLY and CDR2 FYNNEI. Trimming cost V 4 bases and J 4 bases; bases outside gene matches: 14. CDR3 length equals 18 residues. CDR3 DNA sequence: TGTGCCAGCAGTGGCCCCCCCGGGACAGGGGGTAAAAGCTATGGCTACACCTTC. It yields the protein CASSGPPGTGGKSYGYTF.

The chain is built from TRBV28 and TRBJ1-5, with a tentative D call TRBD1 (6 bases). This CDR3 region has 15 residues. Deletions cut 7 bases from V and 6 bases from J, with 19 bases between. Germline CDR1 and CDR2: MDHEN and SYDVKM. CDR3 sequence (DNA): TGTGCCAGCACCGCGGGGGGCAGGGAGGGTCAGCCCCAGCATTTT. Amino acid sequence: CASTAGGREGQPQHF.

J is TRBJ2-5 and V is TRBV29-1, with D unresolved. In germline, CDR1 is SQVTM, CDR2 ANQGSEA. Trimming took off 4 bases at V and 2 bases at J, with 14 bases between the two ends. The CDR3 runs 14 residues. The CDR3 loop is CSVVSRSAQETQYF. The CDR3 coding sequence is TGCAGCGTTGTCTCCCGCTCGGCACAAGAGACCCAGTACTTC.

Worth noting for this clonotype: A much larger clone lies a single base off, so this may be a read error. The chain is built from TRBV12-3 or TRBV12-4 and TRBJ2-3; D perhaps matches TRBD2 (6 bases). The CDR3 totals 16 residues. V lost 5 bases and J 3 bases, leaving 18 bases between the germline ends. The CDR3: CASSTRGVADTDTQYF. Written as DNA, the CDR3 is TGTGCCAGCAGTACACGCGGGGTAGCGGATACAGATACGCAGTATTTT.

This clonotype was observed many times. This chain uses TRBV2 with TRBJ2-7; D is unresolved. The germline V gene encodes CDR1 SNHLY and CDR2 FYNNEI. V lost 4 bases and J 1 base, leaving 5 bases between the germline ends. The CDR3 spans 12 residues. The DNA for the CDR3 is TGTGCCAGCAGTGGATCATCCTACGAGCAGTACGTC. Its translation: CASSGSSYEQYV.

The chain carries TRBV5-1 and TRBJ2-5; TRBD1 might be the D (5 bases). In germline, CDR1 is SGHRS, CDR2 YFSETQ. Trimming removed 2 bases from V and 3 bases from J, with 8 bases in between. CDR3 length: 13 amino acids. The DNA for the CDR3 is TGCGCCAGCAGCTTTAAAGGGGAAGAGACCCAGTACTTC. Its protein product is CASSFKGEETQYF.

This clonotype was picked up a small number of times. The chain links TRBV7-9 to TRBJ1-1, with no clear D. CDR3 length: 11 amino acids. Between the trimmed V and J ends, which lost 8 bases and 11 bases, there was a span of 15 bases. Germline CDR1 SEHNR, CDR2 FQNEAQ (reference sequence). As DNA, the CDR3 is TGTGCCAGCGCCTTGGACGGGCCGGCTTTCTTT. This codes for CASALDGPAFF.

The chain combines TRBV6-5 with TRBJ2-1, with 10 bases aligning to TRBD1. The V and J ends lost 2 bases and 9 bases, in that order; junction bases with no gene match: 4. CDR1 and CDR2 (germline): MNHEY, SVGAGI. The CDR3 has 14 amino acids. The CDR3: CASSYGGQGTEQFF. The CDR3 nucleotides are TGTGCCAGCAGTTACGGGGGACAGGGGACTGAGCAGTTCTTC.

The V call is TRBV7-2, the J call TRBJ2-2; no clear D gene. The germline V and J ends were trimmed by 3 bases and 1 base, with 6 bases remaining between them. This CDR3 is built from 14 residues. Per germline, CDR1 SGHTA and CDR2 FQGNSA. The DNA for the CDR3 is TGTGCCAGCAGCTTCAGATGGAACACCGGGGAGCTGTTTTTT. As protein: CASSFRWNTGELFF.

Only a few counts were recorded for this clonotype. V is TRBV7-8 and J is TRBJ2-7; TRBD2 is a possible D gene (6 bases). The CDR3 has 15 amino acids. V dropped 3 bases and J dropped 4 bases, with 16 bases sitting between them. Germline lookup yields CDR1 SGHVS and CDR2 FQNEAQ. This CDR3 reads CASSFRDSKSYEQYF. The CDR3 nucleotides are TGTGCCAGCAGCTTCCGGGACTCAAAGTCATACGAGCAGTACTTC.

V gene TRBV3-1 combines with J gene TRBJ1-1; no firm D call. The V gene lost 3 bases and the J gene lost 7 bases, with 9 bases spanning the gap. Germline V gives CDR1 LGHDT, CDR2 YNNKEL (reference sequence). The length of the CDR3 is 12 residues. CDR3 in amino acids: CASSHRAFEAFF. The CDR3 region has the DNA TGTGCCAGCAGCCACCGGGCCTTTGAAGCTTTCTTT.

The chain combines TRBV20-1 with TRBJ2-3; TRBD2 aligns across 9 bases. Germline trimming cut 2 bases from V and 3 bases from J; bases unmatched to any gene: 9. CDR3 length: 16 residues. Per germline, CDR1 DFQATT and CDR2 SNEGSKA (reference sequence). CDR3 in DNA: TGCAGTGCTAGATCTGGGGCTAGCGGGGAGACAGATACGCAGTATTTT. This sequence encodes CSARSGASGETDTQYF.

This clonotype was picked up a small number of times. CDR3 in amino acids: CASSYNTGSNTEAFF. CDR3 in DNA: TGTGCCAGCAGCTACAACACAGGGTCGAACACTGAAGCTTTCTTT. The chain employs TRBV3-1 and TRBJ1-1, with a tentative D call TRBD1 (6 bases). Germline V gene sequence: CDR1 LGHDT, CDR2 YNNKEL (reference sequence). The CDR3 sequence is 15 residues long. The V gene lost 5 bases and the J gene lost 1 base, with 14 bases spanning the gap. The full variable domain, with the rest looked up from reference TRBV3-1 and TRBJ1-1, is DTAVSQTPKYLVTQMGNDKSIKCEQNLGHDTMYWYKQDSKKFLKIMFSYNNKELIINETVPNRFSPKSPDKAHLNLHINSLELGDSAVYFCASSYNTGSNTEAFFGQGTRLTVV.

This chain connects TRBV5-1 to TRBJ2-1; D gene unclear. Trimming stripped 1 base from V and 5 bases from J, with 7 bases between. The CDR3 loop spans 13 amino acids. CDR1 is SGHRS and CDR2 is YFSETQ in the germline V gene. Written as DNA, the CDR3 is TGCGCCAGCAGCTTGTTACTAAACAATGAGCAGTTCTTC. This translates into CASSLLLNNEQFF.

J is TRBJ2-1 and V is TRBV24-1; 9 bases fit TRBD2. The V gene end was trimmed by 5 bases and the J gene end by 0 bases; junction bases not matched to a gene: 10. This CDR3 comprises 18 residues. Per germline, CDR1 KGHDR and CDR2 SFDVKD. CDR3 DNA sequence: TGTGCCACCAGTGTGGTTAGCGGGGGCCCGAGCTCCTACAATGAGCAGTTCTTC. It is translated as CATSVVSGGPSSYNEQFF.

The chain combines TRBV6-5 with TRBJ1-2, with 8 bases fitting TRBD1. The ends lost 7 bases at V and 8 bases at J; junction bases unmatched: 12. Per the germline V gene, CDR1 is MNHEY and CDR2 is SVGAGI. This CDR3 has 14 amino acids. CDR3 sequence reads: CASISGGAGVGYTF. The CDR3 DNA follows: TGTGCCAGCATTTCAGGGGGCGCGGGAGTCGGCTACACCTTC.

The chain uses TRBV20-1 and TRBJ1-3, with 7 bases lining up with TRBD1. Germline-derived CDR1 and CDR2 are DFQATT and SNEGSKA (reference sequence). The CDR3 is made up of 15 amino acids. J was trimmed by 4 bases and V by 1 base; bases with no gene match: 7. The chain's CDR3 is CSARGRGYSGNTIYF. The CDR3 nucleotides are TGCAGTGCTAGAGGCAGGGGGTATTCAGGAAACACCATATATTTT.

This clonotype was seen a few times. The rearrangement joins TRBV24-1 to TRBJ2-7, with 12 bases identical to TRBD2. V lost 8 bases, J lost 4 bases, and 8 bases stayed unmatched. This CDR3 has 15 amino acids. Germline CDR1 reads KGHDR; CDR2 reads SFDVKD. DNA for the CDR3: TGTGCCACCAACCCTCGGACTAGCGGGATTTACGAGCAGTACTTC. As protein: CATNPRTSGIYEQYF.

This chain uses TRBV7-8 with TRBJ2-3, with a possible D match to TRBD1 (6 bases). V lost 5 bases and J 4 bases, leaving 16 bases between the germline ends. Looked up from germline, CDR1 is SGHVS and CDR2 is FQNEAQ. This CDR3 contains 15 residues. The CDR3 DNA sequence: TGTGCCAGCAGCCCTATGGGGGCACAGGCAGATACGCAGTATTTT. Translated: CASSPMGAQADTQYF. The whole variable domain, filled in from reference TRBV7-8 and TRBJ2-3, reads GAGVSQSPRYKVAKRGQDVALRCDPISGHVSLFWYQQALGQGPEFLTYFQNEAQLDKSGLPSDRFFAERPEGSVSTLKIQRTQQEDSAVYLCASSPMGAQADTQYFGPGTRLTVL.

This clonotype was observed a few times. This sequence joins TRBV3-1 and TRBJ2-3; no definite D call. The germline V gene encodes CDR1 LGHDT and CDR2 YNNKEL (reference sequence). V was cut by 3 bases and J by 2 bases, with 12 bases left in between. The CDR3 is made up of 15 amino acids. The CDR3 coding sequence is TGTGCCAGCAGCCAGGGTACGGCCATCACAGATACGCAGTATTTT. It codes for CASSQGTAITDTQYF.